Included here is one T cell receptor beta chain sequence, with context. Antigen unknown. The ends were cut back, 3 bases at V and 3 bases at J, with 9 bases in the middle. CDR1 and CDR2 from the germline V gene are SGHAT and FQNNGV. The length of the CDR3 is 14 residues. The PCR ran on 60 Vbeta and 13 Jbeta primers. Data came from immunoSEQ multiplex PCR; TCRdb stores just in-frame clones and leaves some out. This sample yields about 160,000 clones, of which about 85% are seen a single time; more than 2% belongs to the top ten. These data originate in a study of cytomegalovirus exposure and HLA in healthy donors. General study results and limits: Being indistinguishable, some V segments were excluded, TRBV6-2 and TRBV6-3 among them. A list of about 180 TCR beta chains associated with cytomegalovirus was given. Some highly shared sequence variants likely arose as a pipeline artifact.

This chain uses TRBV11-2 with TRBJ1-3; TRBD1 might be the D (5 bases). This TCR came from a man younger than 30 in good health and CMV-seropositive. Specimen: PBMCs. CDR3 residues: CASSLPGNGNTIYF. The CDR3 nucleotides are TGTGCCAGCAGCTTGCCAGGGAATGGAAACACCATATATTTT.